This TCR beta chain appears in the sequencing data of a study of early stage breast cancer tumors. Study-wide context: The ER+/PR+/HER2- tumors included fewer than 10 ductal and a handful of lobular carcinomas. Study observations and caveats: Bulk DNA sequencing of unsorted cells missed chain pairing and markers.

A note on this clone: Antigen unknown.

Data came from immunoSEQ multiplex PCR; TCRdb stores just in-frame clones and leaves some out. The sample holds about 21,000 clones, about 70% seen once. Germline lookup yields CDR1 SGHRS and CDR2 YFSETQ. Between the trimmed V and J ends, which lost 2 bases and 5 bases, there was a span of 16 bases. The CDR3 runs to 15 residues. This clonotype was sampled from a person between 55 and 70 years old with breast cancer. Source material: blood. The chain has TRBV5-1 and TRBJ2-5, with D hard to call. This CDR3 reads CASSLFSLGQETQYF. The CDR3 nucleotides are TGCGCCAGCAGCTTATTTAGTCTCGGGCAGGAGACCCAGTACTTC. Drawing the rest from reference TRBV5-1 and TRBJ2-5, the complete variable domain is KAGVTQTPRYLIKTRGQQVTLSCSPISGHRSVSWYQQTPGQGLQFLFEYFSETQRNKGNFPGRFSGRQFSNSRSEMNVSTLELGDSALYLCASSLFSLGQETQYFGPGTRLLVL.